This is a list of T cell receptor beta chains from one sample in a study of chemoradiotherapy in HPV16-positive cancers. TCRdb's copy holds only in-frame clones and misses some; the assay was immunoSEQ multiplex PCR. Counted here are about 35,000 clones, about 86% occurring once; the ten biggest clones make up roughly 2%. The sample in question was blood, obtained from a patient who underwent chemoradiotherapy. Every receptor here comes from a human donor with HPV-associated anogenital cancer. Each CDR3 is given with its conserved first and last residue. Each record gives: V gene, D gene, J gene, clone size, CDR3 DNA, CDR3 protein. D genes are given only for firm matches. Clone sizes are given selectively: once, few, many, or a class where the clone is expanded.

v_call: TRBV28; d_call: NA; j_call: TRBJ1-6; clone_size: once; cdr3_nt: TGTGCCAGCAGCCCGAAAACCCTAGACAGGCACTGCTTT; cdr3_aa: CASSPKTLDRHCF
v_call: TRBV28; d_call: TRBD1; j_call: TRBJ1-6; clone_size: NA; cdr3_nt: TGTGCCAGCAGTTTATCTCGACAGGGGGCTAGACCCCTCCACTTT; cdr3_aa: CASSLSRQGARPLHF
v_call: TRBV7-3; d_call: TRBD1; j_call: TRBJ2-3; clone_size: NA; cdr3_nt: TGTGCCAGCAGCTCGATAGGACAGGGTTTGGCGGATACGCAGTATTTT; cdr3_aa: CASSSIGQGLADTQYF
v_call: TRBV27; d_call: NA; j_call: TRBJ2-2; clone_size: few; cdr3_nt: TGTGCCAGCGGCAGGGGGGAAACCGGGGAGCTGTTTTTT; cdr3_aa: CASGRGETGELFF
v_call: TRBV7-9; d_call: NA; j_call: TRBJ1-1; clone_size: NA; cdr3_nt: TGTGCCAGCAGCTTAGCCACGGCCACTGAAGCTTTCTTT; cdr3_aa: CASSLATATEAFF
v_call: TRBV6-1; d_call: TRBD1; j_call: TRBJ1-2; clone_size: once; cdr3_nt: TGTGCCAGCAGGGGACAGGGGGCAGGTGGCTACACCTTC; cdr3_aa: CASRGQGAGGYTF
v_call: TRBV19; d_call: NA; j_call: TRBJ1-6; clone_size: NA; cdr3_nt: TGTGCCACCCAGCCCTCCGGAGAATTTCCACCCCTCCACTTT; cdr3_aa: CATQPSGEFPPLHF
v_call: TRBV6-5; d_call: NA; j_call: TRBJ1-2; clone_size: NA; cdr3_nt: TGTGCCAGCAGAATGGAACACCTTATGGATGGCTACACCTTC; cdr3_aa: CASRMEHLMDGYTF
v_call: TRBV5-1; d_call: TRBD2; j_call: TRBJ2-1; clone_size: NA; cdr3_nt: TGCGCCAGCAGCTCTGACGGAACTAGCGGGGGCTCCTACAATGAGCAGTTCTTC; cdr3_aa: CASSSDGTSGGSYNEQFF
v_call: TRBV27; d_call: NA; j_call: TRBJ2-5; clone_size: NA; cdr3_nt: TGTGCCAGCGGCCGGGACGAAGAGACCCAGTACTTC; cdr3_aa: CASGRDEETQYF
v_call: TRBV18; d_call: NA; j_call: TRBJ1-2; clone_size: NA; cdr3_nt: TGTGCCAGCTCACCACGCAACGACTATGGCTACACCTTC; cdr3_aa: CASSPRNDYGYTF
v_call: TRBV11-2; d_call: NA; j_call: TRBJ2-1; clone_size: NA; cdr3_nt: TGTGCCAGCAGCTCCTTCAATGAGCAGTTCTTC; cdr3_aa: CASSSFNEQFF
v_call: TRBV10-3; d_call: NA; j_call: TRBJ1-1; clone_size: once; cdr3_nt: TGTGCCATCAGTGAACCCCAGAACACTGAAGCTTTCTTT; cdr3_aa: CAISEPQNTEAFF
v_call: TRBV5-1; d_call: TRBD1; j_call: TRBJ2-2; clone_size: NA; cdr3_nt: TGCGCCAGCAGCCGGACAGGGTCCGGGGAGCTGTTTTTT; cdr3_aa: CASSRTGSGELFF
v_call: TRBV5-1; d_call: NA; j_call: TRBJ1-6; clone_size: once; cdr3_nt: TGCGCCAGCAGCTATTCCGCGAAGGGATCTGATAATTCACCCCTCCACTTT; cdr3_aa: CASSYSAKGSDNSPLHF
v_call: TRBV5-4; d_call: NA; j_call: TRBJ1-2; clone_size: NA; cdr3_nt: TGTGCCAGCAGCAGGGACTTCCCTAACTATGGCTACACCTTC; cdr3_aa: CASSRDFPNYGYTF
v_call: TRBV29-1; d_call: NA; j_call: TRBJ1-1; clone_size: NA; cdr3_nt: TGCAGCGTTGAAATGGGGGGGCGGACTGAAGCTTTCTTT; cdr3_aa: CSVEMGGRTEAFF
v_call: TRBV7-2; d_call: TRBD1; j_call: TRBJ1-1; clone_size: NA; cdr3_nt: TGTGCCAGCAGCGTAGGACAGGGGGAAACTGAAGCTTTCTTT; cdr3_aa: CASSVGQGETEAFF
v_call: TRBV28; d_call: NA; j_call: TRBJ2-7; clone_size: few; cdr3_nt: TGTGCCAGCAGTTTGGAGAGGGGTAGGTCCTACGAGCAGTACTTC; cdr3_aa: CASSLERGRSYEQYF
v_call: TRBV9; d_call: NA; j_call: TRBJ1-1; clone_size: NA; cdr3_nt: TGTGCCAGCAGCGAACCACCCCGGGACCCCACCGGATGGGAAGCTTTCTTT; cdr3_aa: CASSEPPRDPTGWEAFF
v_call: TRBV11-2; d_call: NA; j_call: TRBJ2-6; clone_size: NA; cdr3_nt: TGTGCCAGCAGCGGAGGGGCTAGCCCCGACTCTGGGGCCAACGTCCTGACTTTC; cdr3_aa: CASSGGASPDSGANVLTF
v_call: TRBV7-6; d_call: TRBD2; j_call: TRBJ2-5; clone_size: NA; cdr3_nt: TGTGCCAGCAGCCGGCTAGCGGGAGAGACCCAGTACTTC; cdr3_aa: CASSRLAGETQYF
v_call: TRBV11-2; d_call: NA; j_call: TRBJ2-7; clone_size: NA; cdr3_nt: TGTGCCAGCAGCTCGAAACAGGGTCCCTACGAGCAGTACTTC; cdr3_aa: CASSSKQGPYEQYF
v_call: TRBV11-2; d_call: TRBD1; j_call: TRBJ1-1; clone_size: NA; cdr3_nt: TGTGCCAGCAGCTTCAATCCGGGACAGGGTGAAGCTTTCTTT; cdr3_aa: CASSFNPGQGEAFF
v_call: TRBV6-4; d_call: NA; j_call: TRBJ1-2; clone_size: NA; cdr3_nt: TGTGCCAGCAGTGCCGGAATCAACTATGGCTACACCTTC; cdr3_aa: CASSAGINYGYTF
v_call: TRBV5-1; d_call: TRBD1; j_call: TRBJ1-1; clone_size: NA; cdr3_nt: TGCGCCAGCAGCCAGGACAGGGGGAACTTGGGCACTGAAGCTTTCTTT; cdr3_aa: CASSQDRGNLGTEAFF
v_call: TRBV4-3; d_call: NA; j_call: TRBJ2-2; clone_size: NA; cdr3_nt: TGCGCCAGCAGCCTCACCGGGGAGCTGTTTTTT; cdr3_aa: CASSLTGELFF
v_call: TRBV27; d_call: NA; j_call: TRBJ2-7; clone_size: NA; cdr3_nt: TGTGCCAGCAGTTTGACAGACAGCTACGAGCAGTACTTC; cdr3_aa: CASSLTDSYEQYF
v_call: TRBV28; d_call: NA; j_call: TRBJ1-5; clone_size: NA; cdr3_nt: TGTGCCAGCAGTTTACCACTTTGGGGGGGGGATCAGCCCCAGCATTTT; cdr3_aa: CASSLPLWGGDQPQHF
v_call: TRBV27; d_call: NA; j_call: TRBJ1-4; clone_size: NA; cdr3_nt: TGTGCCAGCAGTTCCCTTCCTACGTCACTTGAAAAACTGTTTTTT; cdr3_aa: CASSSLPTSLEKLFF
v_call: TRBV5-4; d_call: NA; j_call: TRBJ1-1; clone_size: NA; cdr3_nt: TGTGCCAGCAGCTTGTATCTGATGAACACTGAAGCTTTCTTT; cdr3_aa: CASSLYLMNTEAFF
v_call: TRBV6-5; d_call: NA; j_call: TRBJ2-7; clone_size: NA; cdr3_nt: TGTGCCAGCAGGCAGGAACGGGGAACGAGGGAGCAGTACTTC; cdr3_aa: CASRQERGTREQYF
v_call: TRBV19; d_call: NA; j_call: TRBJ1-2; clone_size: NA; cdr3_nt: TGTGCCAGTAGTATGGTCCGAACAGGGATTGGCTATGGCTACACCTTC; cdr3_aa: CASSMVRTGIGYGYTF
v_call: TRBV28; d_call: NA; j_call: TRBJ1-4; clone_size: NA; cdr3_nt: TGTGCCAGCAGTTCACCCCCCCCACTCACAGCAACTAATGAAAAACTGTTTTTT; cdr3_aa: CASSSPPPLTATNEKLFF
v_call: TRBV28; d_call: NA; j_call: TRBJ1-1; clone_size: NA; cdr3_nt: TGTGCCAGCAGTTCCTGGGTGAACACTGAAGCTTTCTTT; cdr3_aa: CASSSWVNTEAFF
v_call: TRBV7-6; d_call: TRBD1; j_call: TRBJ2-7; clone_size: NA; cdr3_nt: TGTGCCAGCAGCTCCCGGACAGGGGGCAACGAGCAGTACTTC; cdr3_aa: CASSSRTGGNEQYF
v_call: TRBV6-5; d_call: NA; j_call: TRBJ2-5; clone_size: NA; cdr3_nt: TGTGCCAGCAGACACAGGGACCTTCAAGAGACCCAGTACTTC; cdr3_aa: CASRHRDLQETQYF
v_call: TRBV4-1; d_call: NA; j_call: TRBJ1-2; clone_size: NA; cdr3_nt: TGCGCCAGCAGCCAAGATCGGGCAGGGGATCCTTCCTATGGCTACACCTTC; cdr3_aa: CASSQDRAGDPSYGYTF
v_call: TRBV6-1; d_call: NA; j_call: TRBJ1-2; clone_size: once; cdr3_nt: TGTGCCAGCAGTACCGGGACAACGACTAACTATGGCTACACCTTC; cdr3_aa: CASSTGTTTNYGYTF
v_call: TRBV19; d_call: NA; j_call: TRBJ1-1; clone_size: NA; cdr3_nt: TGTGCCAGTAGTGTTCAATTAAGGGACACTGAAGCTTTCTTT; cdr3_aa: CASSVQLRDTEAFF
v_call: TRBV10-3; d_call: TRBD1; j_call: TRBJ2-5; clone_size: NA; cdr3_nt: TGTGCCATCAGTGGGACAGGGGGTACAGAGACCCAGTACTTC; cdr3_aa: CAISGTGGTETQYF
v_call: TRBV5-4; d_call: TRBD1; j_call: TRBJ1-4; clone_size: once; cdr3_nt: TGTGCCAGCAGCTTGGGGCCCGGGACAGGGGGCGCAGATGAAAAACTGTTTTTT; cdr3_aa: CASSLGPGTGGADEKLFF
v_call: TRBV5-1; d_call: TRBD1; j_call: TRBJ1-3; clone_size: NA; cdr3_nt: TGCGCCAGCAGCTTTGACAGGGCGAGAAACACCATATATTTT; cdr3_aa: CASSFDRARNTIYF
v_call: TRBV5-1; d_call: NA; j_call: TRBJ1-3; clone_size: few; cdr3_nt: TGCGCCAGCAGCCTAGGTAACTCTGGAAACACCATATATTTT; cdr3_aa: CASSLGNSGNTIYF
v_call: TRBV18; d_call: TRBD1; j_call: TRBJ2-2; clone_size: NA; cdr3_nt: TGTGCCAGCCTGTCGGGACAGGGAAACACCGGGGAGCTGTTTTTT; cdr3_aa: CASLSGQGNTGELFF
v_call: TRBV7-2; d_call: TRBD1; j_call: TRBJ1-2; clone_size: NA; cdr3_nt: TGTGCCAGCAGCCCGACAGGGAACTATGGCTACACCTTC; cdr3_aa: CASSPTGNYGYTF
v_call: TRBV18; d_call: TRBD1; j_call: TRBJ1-4; clone_size: once; cdr3_nt: TGTGCCAGCTCCAGAGACAGGGGGACTAATGAAAAACTGTTTTTT; cdr3_aa: CASSRDRGTNEKLFF
v_call: TRBV28; d_call: NA; j_call: TRBJ1-3; clone_size: NA; cdr3_nt: TGTGCCAGCTCTACACCAGAGGGGTTGGTGGGGGGGGCTTCGGGAAACACCATATATTTT; cdr3_aa: CASSTPEGLVGGASGNTIYF
v_call: TRBV18; d_call: NA; j_call: TRBJ2-1; clone_size: NA; cdr3_nt: TGTGCCAGCTCACCAGGGCAGGAAACCTACAATGAGCAGTTCTTC; cdr3_aa: CASSPGQETYNEQFF
v_call: TRBV7-6; d_call: NA; j_call: TRBJ1-1; clone_size: NA; cdr3_nt: TGTGCCAGCAGCTTAGGACAGAACACTGAAGCTTTCTTT; cdr3_aa: CASSLGQNTEAFF
v_call: TRBV10-3; d_call: NA; j_call: TRBJ2-3; clone_size: NA; cdr3_nt: TGTGCCATCAGTGAGTCGCACACAACTAGCACAGATACGCAGTATTTT; cdr3_aa: CAISESHTTSTDTQYF
v_call: TRBV6-5; d_call: TRBD1; j_call: TRBJ2-7; clone_size: NA; cdr3_nt: TGTGCCAGCAGTTACGTTCCGGGACAGGTTATGGGGGAGCAGTACTTC; cdr3_aa: CASSYVPGQVMGEQYF
v_call: TRBV6-6; d_call: NA; j_call: TRBJ1-1; clone_size: NA; cdr3_nt: TGTGCCAGCACCCCCCGGGGGGACACTGAAGCTTTCTTT; cdr3_aa: CASTPRGDTEAFF
v_call: TRBV7-3; d_call: TRBD1; j_call: TRBJ1-5; clone_size: NA; cdr3_nt: TGTGCCAGCAGCTTAGCAGGGGGTAACAATCAGCCCCAGCATTTT; cdr3_aa: CASSLAGGNNQPQHF
v_call: TRBV9; d_call: NA; j_call: TRBJ1-2; clone_size: NA; cdr3_nt: TGTGCCAGCAGCGTAGAGTCCCCCCTGGAGGGCTACACCTTC; cdr3_aa: CASSVESPLEGYTF
v_call: TRBV5-1; d_call: TRBD1; j_call: TRBJ1-4; clone_size: NA; cdr3_nt: TGCGCCAGCAGCTTGGGTCGTGGGACAGATAATGAAAAACTGTTTTTT; cdr3_aa: CASSLGRGTDNEKLFF
v_call: TRBV28; d_call: NA; j_call: TRBJ1-1; clone_size: NA; cdr3_nt: TGTGCCAGTCTCCAATGGGACCCCACTGAAGCTTTCTTT; cdr3_aa: CASLQWDPTEAFF